This T cell receptor beta chain is from a study of T cell responses to AZD1222 COVID-19 vaccine. Losses at the gene ends were 4 bases for V and 0 bases for J; bases not matched to a gene: 7. The germline gives CDR1 LGHNA, CDR2 YSLEER. CDR3 length equals 18 residues. Using immunoSEQ multiplex PCR, the repertoire was profiled, and TCRdb retains in-frame clones only, with some absent. The sample has more than 95,000 clones, roughly 90% seen once. The genes are TRBV4-3 and TRBJ2-3; 13 bases agree with TRBD2. The sequencing here drew on peripheral blood, taken 28 days after the second AZD1222 dose. The receptor comes from an adult who received the AZD1222 COVID-19 vaccine. CDR3 loop: CASSLGTSGVLSTDTQYF. CDR3 in DNA: TGCGCCAGCAGCCTCGGGACTAGCGGGGTTCTGAGCACAGATACGCAGTATTTT.